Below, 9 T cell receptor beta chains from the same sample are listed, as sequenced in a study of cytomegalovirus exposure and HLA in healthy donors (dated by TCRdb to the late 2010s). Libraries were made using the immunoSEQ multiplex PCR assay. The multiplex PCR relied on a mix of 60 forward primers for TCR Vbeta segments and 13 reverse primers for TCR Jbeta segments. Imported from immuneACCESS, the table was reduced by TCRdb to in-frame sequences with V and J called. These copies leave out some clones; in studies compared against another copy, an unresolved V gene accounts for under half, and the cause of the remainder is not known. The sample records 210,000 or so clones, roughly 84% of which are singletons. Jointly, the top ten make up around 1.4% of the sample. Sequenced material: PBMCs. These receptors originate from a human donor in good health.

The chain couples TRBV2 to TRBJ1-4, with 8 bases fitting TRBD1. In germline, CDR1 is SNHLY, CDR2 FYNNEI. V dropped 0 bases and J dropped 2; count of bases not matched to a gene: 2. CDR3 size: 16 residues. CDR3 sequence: CASSEATGATNEKLFF. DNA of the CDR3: TGTGCCAGCAGTGAAGCGACAGGGGCCACTAATGAAAAACTGTTTTTT. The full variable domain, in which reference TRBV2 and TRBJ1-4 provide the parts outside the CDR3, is EPEVTQTPSHQVTQMGQEVILRCVPISNHLYFYWYRQILGQKVEFLVSFYNNEISEKSEIFDDQFSVERPDGSNFTLKIRSTKLEDSAMYFCASSEATGATNEKLFFGSGTQLSVL.

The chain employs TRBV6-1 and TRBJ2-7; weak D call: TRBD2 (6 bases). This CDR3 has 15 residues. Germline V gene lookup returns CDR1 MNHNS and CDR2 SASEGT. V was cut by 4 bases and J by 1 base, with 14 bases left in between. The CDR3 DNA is TGTGCCAGCAGTGGGAGGGTCGGACAATCCTACGAGCAGTACTTC. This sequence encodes CASSGRVGQSYEQYF.

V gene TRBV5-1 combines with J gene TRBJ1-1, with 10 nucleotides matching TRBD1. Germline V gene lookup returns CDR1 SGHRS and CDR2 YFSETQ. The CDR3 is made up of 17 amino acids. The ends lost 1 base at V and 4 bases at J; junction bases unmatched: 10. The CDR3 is CASSLPGQGFMGTEAFF. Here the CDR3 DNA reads TGCGCCAGCAGCTTGCCGGGACAGGGGTTTATGGGCACTGAAGCTTTCTTT. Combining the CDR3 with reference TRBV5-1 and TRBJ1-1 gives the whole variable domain KAGVTQTPRYLIKTRGQQVTLSCSPISGHRSVSWYQQTPGQGLQFLFEYFSETQRNKGNFPGRFSGRQFSNSRSEMNVSTLELGDSALYLCASSLPGQGFMGTEAFFGQGTRLTVV.

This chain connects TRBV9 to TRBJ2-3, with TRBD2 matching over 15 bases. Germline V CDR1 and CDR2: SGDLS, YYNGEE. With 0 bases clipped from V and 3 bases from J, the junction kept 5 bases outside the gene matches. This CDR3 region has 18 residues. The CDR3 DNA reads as TGTGCCAGCAGCGTAGCTGGACTAGCGGGAGGGCGGACAGATACGCAGTATTTT. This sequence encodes CASSVAGLAGGRTDTQYF.

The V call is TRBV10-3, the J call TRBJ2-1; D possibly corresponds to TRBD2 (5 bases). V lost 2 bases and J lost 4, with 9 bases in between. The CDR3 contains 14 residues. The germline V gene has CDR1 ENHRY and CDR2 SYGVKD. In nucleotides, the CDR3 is TGTGCCATCAGTGAGCCCGACTATTACAATGAGCAGTTCTTC. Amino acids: CAISEPDYYNEQFF.

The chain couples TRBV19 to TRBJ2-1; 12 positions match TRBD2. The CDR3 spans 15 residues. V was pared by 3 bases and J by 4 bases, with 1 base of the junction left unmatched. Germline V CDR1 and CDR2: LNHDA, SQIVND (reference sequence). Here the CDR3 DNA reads TGTGCCAGTAGTATGACTAGCGGGAGATACAATGAGCAGTTCTTC. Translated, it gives CASSMTSGRYNEQFF.

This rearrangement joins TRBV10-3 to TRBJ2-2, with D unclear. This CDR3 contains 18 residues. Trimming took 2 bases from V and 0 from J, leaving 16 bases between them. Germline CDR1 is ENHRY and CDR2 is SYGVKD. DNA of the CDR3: TGTGCCATCAGTGAGGTGTTCTATCCCCCCCCGAACACCGGGGAGCTGTTTTTT. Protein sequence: CAISEVFYPPPNTGELFF.

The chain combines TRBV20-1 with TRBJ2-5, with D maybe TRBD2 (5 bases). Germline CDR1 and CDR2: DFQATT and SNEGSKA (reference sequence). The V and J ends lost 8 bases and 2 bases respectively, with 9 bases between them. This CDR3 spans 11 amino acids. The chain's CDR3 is CSSGLQETQYF. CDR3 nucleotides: TGCAGTTCCGGACTGCAAGAGACCCAGTACTTC.

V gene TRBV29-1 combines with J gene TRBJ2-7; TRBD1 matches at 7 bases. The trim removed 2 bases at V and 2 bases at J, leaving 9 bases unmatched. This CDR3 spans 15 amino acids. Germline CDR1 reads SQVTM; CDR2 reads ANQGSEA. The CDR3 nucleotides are TGCAGCGTTGAACGTTGGACAGGAACTACCTACGAGCAGTACTTC. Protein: CSVERWTGTTYEQYF.